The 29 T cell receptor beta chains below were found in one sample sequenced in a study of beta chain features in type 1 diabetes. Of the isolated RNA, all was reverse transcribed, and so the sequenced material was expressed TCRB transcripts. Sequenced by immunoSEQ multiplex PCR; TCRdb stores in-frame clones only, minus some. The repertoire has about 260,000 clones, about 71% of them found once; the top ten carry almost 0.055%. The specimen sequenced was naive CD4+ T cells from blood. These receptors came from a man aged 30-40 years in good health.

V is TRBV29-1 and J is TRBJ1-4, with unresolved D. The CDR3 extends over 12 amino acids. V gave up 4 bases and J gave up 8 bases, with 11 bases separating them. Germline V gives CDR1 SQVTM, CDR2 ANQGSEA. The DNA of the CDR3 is TGCAGCGTTGGGGCAGGATACGAAAAACTGTTTTTT. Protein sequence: CSVGAGYEKLFF.

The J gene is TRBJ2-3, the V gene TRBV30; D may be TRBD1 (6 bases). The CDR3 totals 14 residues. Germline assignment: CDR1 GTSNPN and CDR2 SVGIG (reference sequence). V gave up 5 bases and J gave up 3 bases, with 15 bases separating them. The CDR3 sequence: CAWFLRGRTDTQYF. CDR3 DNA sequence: TGTGCCTGGTTCCTCAGGGGAAGGACAGATACGCAGTATTTT.

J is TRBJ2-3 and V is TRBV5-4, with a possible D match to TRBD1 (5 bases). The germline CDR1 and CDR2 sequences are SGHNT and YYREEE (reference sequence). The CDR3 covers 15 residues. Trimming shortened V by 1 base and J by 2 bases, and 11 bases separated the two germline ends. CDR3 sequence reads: CASSLRLQATDTQYF. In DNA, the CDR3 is TGTGCCAGCAGCTTGCGTTTACAGGCCACAGATACGCAGTATTTT.

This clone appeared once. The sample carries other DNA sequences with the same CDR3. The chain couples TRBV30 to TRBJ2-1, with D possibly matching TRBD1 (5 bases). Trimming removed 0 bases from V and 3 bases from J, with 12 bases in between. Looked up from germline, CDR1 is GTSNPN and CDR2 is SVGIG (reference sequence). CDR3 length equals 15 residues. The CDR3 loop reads CAWSVGQGGYNEQFF. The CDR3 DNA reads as TGTGCCTGGAGTGTAGGGCAGGGTGGCTACAATGAGCAGTTCTTC.

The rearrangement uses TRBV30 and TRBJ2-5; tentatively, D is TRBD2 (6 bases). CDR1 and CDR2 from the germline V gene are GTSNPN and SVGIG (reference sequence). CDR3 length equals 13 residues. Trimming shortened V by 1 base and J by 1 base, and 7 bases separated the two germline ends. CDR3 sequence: CAWSEGGQETQYF. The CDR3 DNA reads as TGTGCCTGGAGTGAGGGAGGCCAAGAGACCCAGTACTTC.

The CDR3 DNA follows: TGTGCCAGCAGCGCGTTAGCGGGATCCTCCTACAATGAGCAGTTCTTC. As protein: CASSALAGSSYNEQFF. This chain joins TRBV9 and TRBJ2-1; 8 bases agree with TRBD2. The CDR3 has 16 residues. The ends lost 3 bases at V and 0 bases at J; junction bases unmatched: 5. Germline V lookup: CDR1 SGDLS, CDR2 YYNGEE.

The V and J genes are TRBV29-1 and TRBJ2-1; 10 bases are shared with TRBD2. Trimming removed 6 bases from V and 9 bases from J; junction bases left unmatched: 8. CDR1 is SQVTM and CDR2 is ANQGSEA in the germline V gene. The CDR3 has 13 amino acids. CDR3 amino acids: CSVGTSVGSEQFF. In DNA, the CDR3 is TGCAGCGTCGGGACTAGCGTCGGCAGTGAGCAGTTCTTC.

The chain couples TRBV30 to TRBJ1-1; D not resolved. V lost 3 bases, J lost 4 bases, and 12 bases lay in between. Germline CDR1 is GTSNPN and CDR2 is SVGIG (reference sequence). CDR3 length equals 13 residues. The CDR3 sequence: CAWSVQPGTEAFF. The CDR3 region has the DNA TGTGCCTGGAGCGTCCAGCCGGGCACTGAAGCTTTCTTT.

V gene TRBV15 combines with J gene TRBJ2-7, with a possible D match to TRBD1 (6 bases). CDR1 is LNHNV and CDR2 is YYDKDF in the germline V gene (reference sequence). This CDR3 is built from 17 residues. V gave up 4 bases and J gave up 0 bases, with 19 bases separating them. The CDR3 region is CATSTAWGRGSSYEQYF. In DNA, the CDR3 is TGTGCCACCAGCACCGCCTGGGGCAGGGGCAGCTCCTACGAGCAGTACTTC.

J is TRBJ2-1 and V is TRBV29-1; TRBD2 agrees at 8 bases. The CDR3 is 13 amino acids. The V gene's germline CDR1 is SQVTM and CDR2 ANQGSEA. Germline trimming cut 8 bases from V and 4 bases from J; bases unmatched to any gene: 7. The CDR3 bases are TGCAGCTTCAGCGGGAGAGGTTACAATGAGCAGTTCTTC. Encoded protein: CSFSGRGYNEQFF.

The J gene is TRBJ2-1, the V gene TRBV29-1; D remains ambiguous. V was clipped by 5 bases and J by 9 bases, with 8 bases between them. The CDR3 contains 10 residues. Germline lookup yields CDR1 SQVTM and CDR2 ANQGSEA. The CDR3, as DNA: TGCAGCGTTAACGACTCTGAGCAGTTCTTC. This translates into CSVNDSEQFF.

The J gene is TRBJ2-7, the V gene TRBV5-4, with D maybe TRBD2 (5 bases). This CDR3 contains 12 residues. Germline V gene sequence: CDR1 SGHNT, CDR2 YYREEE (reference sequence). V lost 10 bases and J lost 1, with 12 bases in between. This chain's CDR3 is CAAGEGSYEQYF. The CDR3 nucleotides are TGTGCCGCAGGAGAGGGTTCCTACGAGCAGTACTTC.

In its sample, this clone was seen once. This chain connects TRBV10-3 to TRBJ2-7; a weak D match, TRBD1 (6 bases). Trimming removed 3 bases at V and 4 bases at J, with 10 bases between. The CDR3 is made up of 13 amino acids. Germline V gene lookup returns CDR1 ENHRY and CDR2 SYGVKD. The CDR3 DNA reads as TGTGCCATCAGTGACGGGACAAGGTACGAGCAGTACTTC. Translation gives CAISDGTRYEQYF.

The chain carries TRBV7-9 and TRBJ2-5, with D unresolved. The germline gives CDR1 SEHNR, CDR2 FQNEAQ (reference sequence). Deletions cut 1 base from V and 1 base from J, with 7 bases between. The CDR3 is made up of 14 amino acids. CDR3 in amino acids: CASSLVPAQETQYF. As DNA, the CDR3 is TGTGCCAGCAGCTTAGTTCCGGCCCAAGAGACCCAGTACTTC.

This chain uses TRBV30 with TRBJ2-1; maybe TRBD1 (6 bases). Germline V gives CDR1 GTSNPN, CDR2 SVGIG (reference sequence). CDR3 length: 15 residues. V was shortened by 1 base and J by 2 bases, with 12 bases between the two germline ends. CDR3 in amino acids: CAWSGTEGTYNEQFF. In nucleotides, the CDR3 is TGTGCCTGGAGTGGGACAGAGGGCACCTACAATGAGCAGTTCTTC.

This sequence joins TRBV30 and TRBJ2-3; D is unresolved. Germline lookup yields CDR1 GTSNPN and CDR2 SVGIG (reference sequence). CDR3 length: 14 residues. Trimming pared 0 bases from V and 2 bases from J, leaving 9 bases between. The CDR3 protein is CAWSVSVSTDTQYF. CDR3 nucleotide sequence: TGTGCCTGGAGTGTAAGCGTATCCACAGATACGCAGTATTTT.

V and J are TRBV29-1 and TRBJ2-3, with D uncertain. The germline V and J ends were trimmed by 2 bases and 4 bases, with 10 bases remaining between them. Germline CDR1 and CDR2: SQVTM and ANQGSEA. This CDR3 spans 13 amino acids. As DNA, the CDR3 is TGCAGCGTTGAAATCGGTTCAGCAGATACGCAGTATTTT. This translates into CSVEIGSADTQYF.

Here the CDR3 reads CSVVGGYWAETQYF. The CDR3 DNA follows: TGCAGCGTTGTAGGCGGATATTGGGCAGAGACCCAGTACTTC. The gene calls are TRBV29-1 and TRBJ2-5; no firm D call. CDR3 length: 14 amino acids. V lost 4 bases, J lost 4 bases, and 16 bases lay in between. In germline, CDR1 is SQVTM, CDR2 ANQGSEA.

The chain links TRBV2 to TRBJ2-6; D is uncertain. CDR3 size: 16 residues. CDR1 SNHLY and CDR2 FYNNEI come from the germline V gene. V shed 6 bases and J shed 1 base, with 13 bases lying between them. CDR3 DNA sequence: TGTGCCAGCAGGCGGAGTGTGTCGTCTGGGGCCAACGTCCTGACTTTC. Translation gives CASRRSVSSGANVLTF.

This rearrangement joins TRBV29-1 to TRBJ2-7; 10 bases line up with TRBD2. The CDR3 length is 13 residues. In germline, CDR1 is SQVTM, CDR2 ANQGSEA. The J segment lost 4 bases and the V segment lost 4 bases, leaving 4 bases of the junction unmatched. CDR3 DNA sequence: TGCAGCGTTGGTGCTAGCGGGAGATACGAGCAGTACTTC. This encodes CSVGASGRYEQYF.

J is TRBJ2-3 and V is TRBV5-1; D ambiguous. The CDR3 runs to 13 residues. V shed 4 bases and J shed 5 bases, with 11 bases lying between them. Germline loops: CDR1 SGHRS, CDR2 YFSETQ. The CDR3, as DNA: TGCGCCAGCAGCCCCGAAAGGATAGATACGCAGTATTTT. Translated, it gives CASSPERIDTQYF. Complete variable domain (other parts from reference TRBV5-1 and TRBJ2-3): KAGVTQTPRYLIKTRGQQVTLSCSPISGHRSVSWYQQTPGQGLQFLFEYFSETQRNKGNFPGRFSGRQFSNSRSEMNVSTLELGDSALYLCASSPERIDTQYFGPGTRLTVL.

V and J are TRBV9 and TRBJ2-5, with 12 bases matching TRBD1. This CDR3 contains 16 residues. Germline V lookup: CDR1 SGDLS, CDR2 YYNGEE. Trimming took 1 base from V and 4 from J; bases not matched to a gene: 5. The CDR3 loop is CASSVQGTGGRETQYF. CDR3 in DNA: TGTGCCAGCAGCGTACAAGGGACAGGGGGCCGAGAGACCCAGTACTTC.

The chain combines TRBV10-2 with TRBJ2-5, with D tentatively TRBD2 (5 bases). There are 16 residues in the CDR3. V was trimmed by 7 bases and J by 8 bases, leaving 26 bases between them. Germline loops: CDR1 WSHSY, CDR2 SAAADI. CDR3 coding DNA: TGCGCCAGCACAGAAGAAGTGGGAGACCTATCGAGTACCCAGTACTTC. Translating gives CASTEEVGDLSSTQYF.

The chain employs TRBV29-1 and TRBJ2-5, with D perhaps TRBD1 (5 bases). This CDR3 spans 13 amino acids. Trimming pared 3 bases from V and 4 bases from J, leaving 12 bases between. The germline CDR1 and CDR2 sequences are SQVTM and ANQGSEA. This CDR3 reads CSVDVHQGETQYF. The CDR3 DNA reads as TGCAGCGTTGATGTCCATCAGGGAGAGACCCAGTACTTC. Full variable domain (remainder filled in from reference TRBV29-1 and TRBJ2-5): SAVISQKPSRDICQRGTSLTIQCQVDSQVTMMFWYRQQPGQSLTLIATANQGSEATYESGFVIDKFPISRPNLTFSTLTVSNMSPEDSSIYLCSVDVHQGETQYFGPGTRLLVL.

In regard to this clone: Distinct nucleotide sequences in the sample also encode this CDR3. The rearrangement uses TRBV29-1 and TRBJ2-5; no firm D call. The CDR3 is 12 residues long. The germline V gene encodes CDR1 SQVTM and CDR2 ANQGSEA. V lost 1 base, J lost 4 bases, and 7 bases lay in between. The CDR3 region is CSVEGLGETQYF. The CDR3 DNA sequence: TGCAGCGTTGAAGGACTCGGAGAGACCCAGTACTTC.

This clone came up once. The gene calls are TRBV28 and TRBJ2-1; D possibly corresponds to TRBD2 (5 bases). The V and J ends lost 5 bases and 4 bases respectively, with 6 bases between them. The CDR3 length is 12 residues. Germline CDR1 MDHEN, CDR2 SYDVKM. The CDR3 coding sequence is TGTGCCAGCAGTCCGGGATACAATGAGCAGTTCTTC. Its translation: CASSPGYNEQFF.

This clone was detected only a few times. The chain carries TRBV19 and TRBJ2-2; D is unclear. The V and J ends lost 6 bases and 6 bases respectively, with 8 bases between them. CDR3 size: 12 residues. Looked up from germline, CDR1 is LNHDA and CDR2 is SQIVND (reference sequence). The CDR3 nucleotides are TGTGCCAGTAGAACTGAGGCCGGGGAGCTGTTTTTT. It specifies CASRTEAGELFF.

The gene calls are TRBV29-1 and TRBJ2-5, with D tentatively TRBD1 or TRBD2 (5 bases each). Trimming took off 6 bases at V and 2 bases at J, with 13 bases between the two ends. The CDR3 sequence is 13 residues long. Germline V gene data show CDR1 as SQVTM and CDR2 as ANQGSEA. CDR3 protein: CSVGTPGQETQYF. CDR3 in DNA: TGCAGCGTGGGGACCCCGGGGCAAGAGACCCAGTACTTC.

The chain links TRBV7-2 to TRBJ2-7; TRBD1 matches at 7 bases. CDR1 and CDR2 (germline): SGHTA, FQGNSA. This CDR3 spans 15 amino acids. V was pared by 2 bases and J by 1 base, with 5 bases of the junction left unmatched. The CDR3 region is CASSLTSQGSYEQYF. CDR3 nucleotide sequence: TGTGCCAGCAGCTTAACATCACAGGGGTCCTACGAGCAGTACTTC.